This TCR beta chain is from a study of T cell responses to AZD1222 COVID-19 vaccine. Sequencing was performed with immunoSEQ multiplex PCR; in TCRdb, only in-frame clones are kept and a portion is missing. The data contain 90,000 to 140,000 clones, around 80% of them singletons. Germline CDR1 SGHDN, CDR2 FVKESK. This CDR3 spans 15 amino acids. Trimming cost V 0 bases and J 4 bases, with 12 bases left between them. The rearrangement joins TRBV14 to TRBJ1-2, with no clear D. This material consisted of peripheral blood, taken on day 0 of AZD1222 vaccination. This receptor was obtained from an adult in good health. CDR3 sequence (DNA): TGTGCCAGCAGCCAAGATGATTACGGGAGCTATGGCTACACCTTC. Translation gives CASSQDDYGSYGYTF.